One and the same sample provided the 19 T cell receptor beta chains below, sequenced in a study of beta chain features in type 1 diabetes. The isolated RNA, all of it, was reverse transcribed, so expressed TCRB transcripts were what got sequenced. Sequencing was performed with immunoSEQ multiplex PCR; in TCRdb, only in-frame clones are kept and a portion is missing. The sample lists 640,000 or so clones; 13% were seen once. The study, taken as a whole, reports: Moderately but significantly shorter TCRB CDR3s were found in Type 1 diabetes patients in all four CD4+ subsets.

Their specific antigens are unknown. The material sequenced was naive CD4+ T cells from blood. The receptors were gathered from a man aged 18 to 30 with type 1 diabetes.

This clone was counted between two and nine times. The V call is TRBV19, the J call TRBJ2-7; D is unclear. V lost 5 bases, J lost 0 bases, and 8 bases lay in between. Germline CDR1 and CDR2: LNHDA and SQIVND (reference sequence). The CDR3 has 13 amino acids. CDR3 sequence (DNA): TGTGCCAGTAGTGAAACGAGCTCCTACGAGCAGTACTTC. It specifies CASSETSSYEQYF.

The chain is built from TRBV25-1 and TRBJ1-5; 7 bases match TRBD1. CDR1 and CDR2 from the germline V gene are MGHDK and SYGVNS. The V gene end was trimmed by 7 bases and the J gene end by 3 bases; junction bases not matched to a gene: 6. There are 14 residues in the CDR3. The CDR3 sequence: CASTGTDFNQPQHF. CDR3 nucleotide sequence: TGTGCCAGCACAGGGACAGATTTCAATCAGCCCCAGCATTTT. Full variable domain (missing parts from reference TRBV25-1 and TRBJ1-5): EADIYQTPRYLVIGTGKKITLECSQTMGHDKMYWYQQDPGMELHLIHYSYGVNSTEKGDLSSESTVSRIRTEHFPLTLESARPSHTSQYLCASTGTDFNQPQHFGDGTRLSIL.

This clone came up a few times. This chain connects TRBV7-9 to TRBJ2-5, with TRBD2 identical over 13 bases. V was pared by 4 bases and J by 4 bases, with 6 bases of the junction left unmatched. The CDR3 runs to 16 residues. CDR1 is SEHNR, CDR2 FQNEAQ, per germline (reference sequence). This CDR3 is CASSSGLAGVIETQYF. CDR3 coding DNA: TGTGCCAGCAGCTCCGGACTAGCGGGGGTGATAGAGACCCAGTACTTC.

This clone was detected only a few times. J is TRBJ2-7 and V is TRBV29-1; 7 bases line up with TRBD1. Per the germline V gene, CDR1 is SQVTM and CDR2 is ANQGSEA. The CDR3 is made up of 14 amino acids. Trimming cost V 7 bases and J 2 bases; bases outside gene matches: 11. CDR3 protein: CSASPGTATYEQYF. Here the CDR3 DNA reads TGCAGCGCCTCACCCGGGACAGCCACCTACGAGCAGTACTTC.

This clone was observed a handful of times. The CDR3 DNA reads as TGTGCCAGCAGCTTCGTTCAGCCCTCCTACGAGCAGTACTTC. This encodes CASSFVQPSYEQYF. The gene calls are TRBV7-8 and TRBJ2-7; the D is unclear. Germline lookup yields CDR1 SGHVS and CDR2 FQNEAQ. The CDR3 length is 14 residues. Trimming took 3 bases from V and 0 from J, leaving 9 bases between them.

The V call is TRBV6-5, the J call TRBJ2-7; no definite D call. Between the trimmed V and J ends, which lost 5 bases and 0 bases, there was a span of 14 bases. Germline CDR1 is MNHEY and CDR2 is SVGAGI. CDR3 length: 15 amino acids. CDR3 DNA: TGTGCCAGCAGTACGACCGACACACTCTCCTACGAGCAGTACTTC. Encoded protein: CASSTTDTLSYEQYF.

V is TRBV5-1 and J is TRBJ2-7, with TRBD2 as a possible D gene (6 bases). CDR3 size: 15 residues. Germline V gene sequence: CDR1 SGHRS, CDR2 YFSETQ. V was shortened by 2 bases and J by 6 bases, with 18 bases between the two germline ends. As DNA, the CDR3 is TGCGCCAGCAGCTTTTATTCTGCCGAGACTAGCGAGCAGTACTTC. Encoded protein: CASSFYSAETSEQYF.

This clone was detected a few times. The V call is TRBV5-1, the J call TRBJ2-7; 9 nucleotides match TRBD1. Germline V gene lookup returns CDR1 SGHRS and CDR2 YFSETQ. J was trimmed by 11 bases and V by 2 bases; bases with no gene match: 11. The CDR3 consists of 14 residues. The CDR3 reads CASSFGDRALQEYF. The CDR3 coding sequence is TGCGCCAGCAGCTTTGGGGACAGGGCCCTTCAGGAGTACTTC. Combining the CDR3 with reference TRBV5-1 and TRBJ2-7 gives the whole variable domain KAGVTQTPRYLIKTRGQQVTLSCSPISGHRSVSWYQQTPGQGLQFLFEYFSETQRNKGNFPGRFSGRQFSNSRSEMNVSTLELGDSALYLCASSFGDRALQEYFGPGTRLTVT.

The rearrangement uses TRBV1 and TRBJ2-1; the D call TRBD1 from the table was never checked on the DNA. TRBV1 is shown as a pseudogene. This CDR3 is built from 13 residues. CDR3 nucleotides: TGCACCAGCAGCCTCCTGTGGGCCAATGAGCAGTTCTTC. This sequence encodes CTSSLLWANEQFF.

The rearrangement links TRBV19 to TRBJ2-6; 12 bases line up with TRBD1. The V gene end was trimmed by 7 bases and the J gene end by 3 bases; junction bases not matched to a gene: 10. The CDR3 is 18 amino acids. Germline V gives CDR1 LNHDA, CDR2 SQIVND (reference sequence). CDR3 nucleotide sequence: TGTGCCAGTACCCTGGCGGGACAGGGGGCCATTGGGGCCAACGTCCTGACTTTC. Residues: CASTLAGQGAIGANVLTF.

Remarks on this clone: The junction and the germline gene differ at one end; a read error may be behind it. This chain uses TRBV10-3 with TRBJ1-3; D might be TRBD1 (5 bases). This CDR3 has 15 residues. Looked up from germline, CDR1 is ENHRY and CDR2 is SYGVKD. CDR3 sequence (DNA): TGTGCCAGCAGTCCCGCCGGGACCCACGGGAACACCATATATTTT. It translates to CASSPAGTHGNTIYF.

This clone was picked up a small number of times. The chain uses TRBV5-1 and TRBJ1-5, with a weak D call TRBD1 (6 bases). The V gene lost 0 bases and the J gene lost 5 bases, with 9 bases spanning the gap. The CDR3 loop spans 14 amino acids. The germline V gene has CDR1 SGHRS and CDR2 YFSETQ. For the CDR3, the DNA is TGCGCCAGCAGCTTGGCAGGGGATCATCAGCCCCAGCATTTT. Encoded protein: CASSLAGDHQPQHF. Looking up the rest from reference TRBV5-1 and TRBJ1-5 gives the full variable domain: KAGVTQTPRYLIKTRGQQVTLSCSPISGHRSVSWYQQTPGQGLQFLFEYFSETQRNKGNFPGRFSGRQFSNSRSEMNVSTLELGDSALYLCASSLAGDHQPQHFGDGTRLSIL.

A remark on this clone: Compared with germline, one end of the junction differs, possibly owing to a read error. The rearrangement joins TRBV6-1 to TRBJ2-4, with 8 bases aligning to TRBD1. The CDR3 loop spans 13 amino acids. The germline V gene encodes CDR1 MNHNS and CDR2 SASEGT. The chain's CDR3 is CASSETWDRITHF. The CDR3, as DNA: TGTGCCAGCAGTGAGACCTGGGACAGGATCACGCACTTC.

CDR3 bases: TGTGCCAGCAGCCCAGCTGACCCACTAGGCACCGAAAAACTGTTTTTT. It is translated as CASSPADPLGTEKLFF. The chain carries TRBV9 and TRBJ1-4, with D unresolved. The ends were cut back, 4 bases at V and 8 bases at J, with 21 bases in the middle. CDR1 and CDR2 from the germline V gene are SGDLS and YYNGEE. This CDR3 region has 16 residues.

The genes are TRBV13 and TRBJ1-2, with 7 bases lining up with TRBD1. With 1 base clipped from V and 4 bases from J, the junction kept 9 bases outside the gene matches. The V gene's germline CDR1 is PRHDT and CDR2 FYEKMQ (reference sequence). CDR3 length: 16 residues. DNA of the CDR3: TGTGCCAGCAGCTTAGCCCAGGACAGGCGGGGCTATGGCTACACCTTC. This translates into CASSLAQDRRGYGYTF.

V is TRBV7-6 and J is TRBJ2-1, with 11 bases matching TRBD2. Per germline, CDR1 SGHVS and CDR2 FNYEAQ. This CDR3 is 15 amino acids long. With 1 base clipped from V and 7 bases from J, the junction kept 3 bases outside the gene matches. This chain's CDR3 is CASSLELAGANEQFF. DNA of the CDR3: TGTGCCAGCAGCTTAGAACTAGCGGGGGCGAATGAGCAGTTCTTC.

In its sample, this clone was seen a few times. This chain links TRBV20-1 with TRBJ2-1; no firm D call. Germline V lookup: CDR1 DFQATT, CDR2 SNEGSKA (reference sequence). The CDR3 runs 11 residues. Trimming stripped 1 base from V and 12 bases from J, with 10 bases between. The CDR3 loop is CSARANERQFF. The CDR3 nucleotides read TGCAGTGCTAGAGCCAATGAGAGGCAGTTCTTC.

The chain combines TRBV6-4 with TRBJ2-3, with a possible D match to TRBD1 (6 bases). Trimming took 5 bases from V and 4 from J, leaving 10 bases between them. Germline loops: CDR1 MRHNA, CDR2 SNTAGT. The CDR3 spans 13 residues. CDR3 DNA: TGTGCCAGCAGTCTACAGGGTTCAGATACGCAGTATTTT. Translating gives CASSLQGSDTQYF.

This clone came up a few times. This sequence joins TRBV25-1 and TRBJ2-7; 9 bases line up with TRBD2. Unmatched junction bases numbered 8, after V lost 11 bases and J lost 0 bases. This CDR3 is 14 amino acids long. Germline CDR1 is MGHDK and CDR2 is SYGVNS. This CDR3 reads CAASSSGSSYEQYF. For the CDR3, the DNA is TGTGCCGCCAGCAGTAGCGGGAGCTCCTACGAGCAGTACTTC.